This T cell receptor beta chain appears in the sequencing data of a study of radiotherapy plus CTLA-4 blockade in lung cancer (dated by TCRdb to 2016 to 2019). Study-wide context: Among enrolled patients, under 20% had an objective response and approximately 30% reached disease control.

Focal radiation therapy combined with CTLA-4 blockade (ipilimumab) was tested in patients with chemo-refractory metastatic non-small-cell lung cancer. Regarding this clone: The antigen it recognizes is unknown. No base-level quality is on record; no much larger clone is a single base apart.

The study at large found these results: Early dynamic changes in blood T cell clones, together with increased serum interferon-beta after radiation, were reported as the strongest predictors of response. TCR clones derived from tumors expanded in peripheral blood after treatment with radiotherapy and ipilimumab.

The germline ends are 10 bases apart after V is trimmed by 2 bases and J by 0 bases. The CDR3 contains 14 residues, cysteine and phenylalanine counted. The CDR3 DNA has 42 bases and is translated from base 1. The germline V gene provides CDR1 SQVTM and CDR2 ANQGSEA. To prepare the library, the immunoSEQ multiplex PCR assay was applied. Sourced from immuneACCESS, this table was stored by TCRdb with only in-frame sequences that have V and J called. A share of the clones is absent; for the studies checked, an unresolved V gene accounts for under half, and the remainder has no known explanation. The sample table contains some 120,000 clones; only one count was recorded for approximately 77% of them. In total, the top ten clones hold 2.5% to 3.5% of the sample.

This specimen was peripheral blood, taken from a patient treated with radiotherapy plus ipilimumab. The chain is made from TRBV29-1 and TRBJ1-1; the D gene lacks a confident call. The sequence was collected from a human donor with non-small cell lung cancer that progressed on radiotherapy plus ipilimumab. Some clones in this sample may be carry-over from other donors' samples. For the CDR3, the sequence is CSVEKRQMNTEAFF. The bases read TGCAGCGTTGAAAAACGTCAGATGAACACTGAAGCTTTCTTT. With all but the CDR3 taken from the reference TRBV29-1 and TRBJ1-1 genes, the full variable domain is: SAVISQKPSRDICQRGTSLTIQCQVDSQVTMMFWYRQQPGQSLTLIATANQGSEATYESGFVIDKFPISRPNLTFSTLTVSNMSPEDSSIYLCSVEKRQMNTEAFFGQGTRLTVV.